A few counts support the clone carrying this TCR beta chain. Through Arm-PCR of CDR3 regions and iRepertoire HTBI primers, TCR beta libraries were built. One entry per CDR3 protein results from TCRdb running MiXCR on the multiplex PCR reads. This table holds fewer than 550,000 distinct CDR3 sequences, about 16% found once. Regarding time point: newly diagnosed GD, antithyroid drugs for less than 3 months. RNA extracted from PBMCs served as the sequencing template. Patients of an endocrinology department in Xi'an, China, were included. These data come from a study of regulatory T cells in long-lasting Graves disease. CDR1 is MNHEY and CDR2 is SVGEGT in the germline V gene. This CDR3 has 13 residues. V lost 3 bases to trimming and J lost 5 bases, with 10 bases between them. The sample also formed part of further work on T cells in Graves' hyperthyroidism and ophthalmopathy.

The clonotype comes from a middle-aged woman with Graves disease. The material was peripheral blood mononuclear cells (PBMCs), obtained at new diagnosis, from a patient treated with antithyroid drugs. The V and J genes are TRBV6-2 or TRBV6-3 and TRBJ1-1, with D perhaps matching TRBD1 (5 bases). The CDR3 reads CASSYRGVTEAFF. CDR3 nucleotide sequence: TGTGCCAGCAGTTATCGGGGGGTGACTGAAGCTTTCTTT.